This passage covers 28 T cell receptor beta chains from one sample sequenced in a study of blood T cell repertoires in COVID-19. Libraries were prepared by immunoSEQ multiplex PCR; TCRdb keeps only in-frame clonotypes and omits some of them. The sample lists 45,000 to 60,000 clones; just under 80% were seen once. What was sequenced was peripheral blood. The receptors originated from a human donor with active or convalescent COVID-19. The donor label of this sample is uncertain.

This clone showed up just once. The chain links TRBV5-4 to TRBJ2-7; 13 bases match TRBD2. The germline CDR1 and CDR2 sequences are SGHNT and YYREEE (reference sequence). With 0 bases clipped from V and 4 bases from J, the junction kept 4 bases outside the gene matches. The CDR3 contains 16 residues. CDR3 region: CASSLGGTSGIYEQYF. CDR3 DNA sequence: TGTGCCAGCAGCTTGGGGGGGACTAGCGGGATTTACGAGCAGTACTTC.

J is TRBJ1-5 and V is TRBV11-2; 8 bases agree with TRBD1. CDR1 and CDR2 from the germline V gene are SGHAT and FQNNGV. The CDR3 length is 13 residues. The V gene end was trimmed by 4 bases and the J gene end by 10 bases; junction bases not matched to a gene: 6. This chain's CDR3 is CASSSQGASPQHF. The CDR3, as DNA: TGTGCCAGCAGCTCTCAGGGGGCCTCACCCCAGCATTTT.

The chain couples TRBV6-1 to TRBJ1-2; D possibly corresponds to TRBD1 (5 bases). Trimming stripped 2 bases from V and 0 bases from J, with 10 bases between. This CDR3 spans 15 amino acids. From germline, CDR1 is MNHNS and CDR2 SASEGT. For the CDR3, the DNA is TGTGCCAGCAGTGAATCGACAGCTACTAACTATGGCTACACCTTC. Amino acid sequence: CASSESTATNYGYTF.

The genes are TRBV18 and TRBJ2-2; 7 bases are a match to TRBD1. Trimming at V came to 8 bases and at J to 9 bases, leaving 18 bases not matched to a gene. CDR3 length equals 16 residues. The V gene's germline CDR1 is KGHSH and CDR2 LQKENI. The CDR3 region is CASARAIVKGARELFF. CDR3 DNA: TGTGCCAGCGCCCGGGCCATAGTCAAGGGGGCCCGGGAGCTGTTTTTT.

The chain links TRBV5-1 to TRBJ2-1; perhaps TRBD1 as D (5 bases). CDR1 is SGHRS, CDR2 YFSETQ, per germline. Trimming shortened V by 0 bases and J by 16 bases, and 17 bases separated the two germline ends. The CDR3 covers 13 residues. The CDR3 DNA sequence: TGCGCCAGCAGCTTGGCCGACAGACTCGAGGAATTCTTC. Protein product: CASSLADRLEEFF. The variable domain in full, completed from reference TRBV5-1 and TRBJ2-1, reads KAGVTQTPRYLIKTRGQQVTLSCSPISGHRSVSWYQQTPGQGLQFLFEYFSETQRNKGNFPGRFSGRQFSNSRSEMNVSTLELGDSALYLCASSLADRLEEFFGPGTRLTVL.

The chain links TRBV19 to TRBJ2-7; TRBD2 matches 7 bases. The CDR3 extends over 14 amino acids. Trimming took 1 base from V and 3 from J; bases not matched to a gene: 3. Germline V gene sequence: CDR1 LNHDA, CDR2 SQIVND (reference sequence). The CDR3 sequence: CASSIVGLVYEQYF. The CDR3 DNA reads TGTGCCAGTAGTATAGTCGGACTAGTCTACGAGCAGTACTTC.

This clone was picked up a small number of times. The chain employs TRBV21-1 and TRBJ1-2; the D call TRBD1 from the table was never checked on the DNA. TRBV21-1 is designated a pseudogene. The CDR3 sequence is 18 residues long. The CDR3 DNA follows: TGTGCCAGCAGCAAAGGTGGAGGGGGCGAAGGAATCCGCTATGGCTACACCTTC. This encodes CASSKGGGGEGIRYGYTF.

This clone has a handful of counts. The chain links TRBV7-8 to TRBJ2-7, with TRBD2 matching over 14 bases. The junction had 5 bases not matched to a gene; V was cut back by 5 bases and J by 5 bases. The CDR3 covers 15 residues. Germline CDR1 SGHVS, CDR2 FQNEAQ. CDR3 in DNA: TGTGCCAGCAGCCCGGGACTAGCGGGAGTAAACGAGCAGTACTTC. Its protein product is CASSPGLAGVNEQYF.

This chain connects TRBV3-1 (or the pseudogene TRBV3-2) to TRBJ2-7, with 8 nucleotides matching TRBD2. CDR3 length equals 14 residues. Losses at the gene ends were 3 bases for V and 0 bases for J; bases not matched to a gene: 1. Germline V CDR1 and CDR2: LGHDT, YNNKEL (reference sequence). Here the CDR3 reads CASSHSGNSYEQYF. DNA for the CDR3: TGTGCCAGCAGCCATAGCGGGAACTCCTACGAGCAGTACTTC.

This clone came up once. V and J are TRBV5-6 and TRBJ1-3; a weak D match, TRBD1 (5 bases). The CDR3 length is 15 residues. Looked up from germline, CDR1 is SGHDT and CDR2 is YYEEEE. Trimming took off 4 bases at V and 2 bases at J, with 13 bases between the two ends. The CDR3 spells CASSPAGVAGNTIYF. CDR3 DNA: TGTGCCAGCAGCCCGGCGGGGGTAGCTGGAAACACCATATATTTT.

The CDR3: CATSDHIAGGPVDTQYF. DNA of the CDR3: TGTGCCACCAGTGACCACATAGCGGGAGGGCCGGTAGATACGCAGTATTTT. This rearrangement joins TRBV24-1 to TRBJ2-3; TRBD2 aligns across 11 bases. The ends lost 4 bases at V and 5 bases at J; junction bases unmatched: 10. There are 17 residues in the CDR3. Germline assignment: CDR1 KGHDR and CDR2 SFDVKD.

The chain joins TRBV7-6 to TRBJ2-1; D unresolved. CDR1 is SGHVS, CDR2 FNYEAQ, per germline. CDR3 size: 13 residues. Trimming removed 2 bases from V and 3 bases from J, with 5 bases in between. Here the CDR3 reads CASSLISYNEQFF. CDR3 DNA sequence: TGTGCCAGCAGCTTAATCAGCTACAATGAGCAGTTCTTC.

The rearrangement joins TRBV19 to TRBJ1-1; TRBD1 might be the D (5 bases). Germline values: CDR1 LNHDA, CDR2 SQIVND (reference sequence). This CDR3 has 13 residues. Trimming removed 5 bases at V and 5 bases at J, with 12 bases between. The CDR3 here is CASSPYGGTEAFF. The CDR3 nucleotides are TGTGCCAGTAGTCCCTACGGGGGAACTGAAGCTTTCTTT.

This chain's CDR3 is CASLEVQRTDTQYF. The CDR3 region has the DNA TGTGCCAGCCTCGAGGTCCAACGCACAGATACGCAGTATTTT. This chain links TRBV7-2 with TRBJ2-3, with no clear D. Germline lookup yields CDR1 SGHTA and CDR2 FQGNSA. V lost 8 bases to trimming and J lost 1 base, with 13 bases between them. This CDR3 region has 14 residues.

The chain couples TRBV19 to TRBJ2-5; 13 nucleotides align to TRBD2. The CDR3 sequence is 16 residues long. Germline CDR1 and CDR2: LNHDA and SQIVND (reference sequence). V lost 3 bases and J lost 6; bases outside the gene matches: 7. The CDR3: CASSISGTSGKKTQYF. For the CDR3, the DNA is TGTGCCAGTAGTATCTCCGGGACTAGCGGGAAAAAGACCCAGTACTTC.

The chain has TRBV29-1 and TRBJ2-5; 14 positions match TRBD2. Germline V gene data show CDR1 as SQVTM and CDR2 as ANQGSEA. J gave up 5 bases and V 8 bases, and 16 bases lay outside the gene matches. This CDR3 spans 17 amino acids. The CDR3 nucleotides read TGCAGCATAACCCCGGGACTAGCGGGAGTAGGGGCGGAGACCCAGTACTTC. It codes for CSITPGLAGVGAETQYF.

CDR3: CATPSGGRLYGYTF. DNA of the CDR3: TGTGCCACCCCTTCCGGGGGGCGACTCTATGGCTACACCTTC. The J gene is TRBJ1-2, the V gene TRBV6-5; possibly TRBD1 for D (6 bases). Trimming took 10 bases from V and 4 from J, leaving 19 bases between them. CDR1 MNHEY and CDR2 SVGAGI come from the germline V gene. This CDR3 is built from 14 residues.

The chain joins TRBV30 to TRBJ2-1, with 10 bases identical to TRBD1. Germline CDR1 is GTSNPN and CDR2 is SVGIG (reference sequence). This CDR3 comprises 13 residues. V was clipped by 7 bases and J by 6 bases; unmatched bases: 6. In DNA, the CDR3 is TGTGCCTATGACGGGACAGGGGTCAATGAGCAGTTCTTC. This codes for CAYDGTGVNEQFF.

This clone showed up just once. The chain joins TRBV28 to TRBJ2-5, with D possibly matching TRBD1 (6 bases). V was pared by 7 bases and J by 2 bases, with 14 bases between. Per the germline V gene, CDR1 is MDHEN and CDR2 is SYDVKM. The CDR3 consists of 14 residues. This chain's CDR3 is CASNLDRVQETQYF. DNA of the CDR3: TGTGCCAGCAACCTGGACAGAGTACAAGAGACCCAGTACTTC.

The gene calls are TRBV4-3 and TRBJ2-1, with 9 bases lining up with TRBD2. With V trimmed by 3 bases and J by 6 bases, 3 bases remained unmatched. Germline V CDR1 and CDR2: LGHNA, YSLEER. The CDR3 extends over 14 amino acids. This chain's CDR3 is CASSQMTSGNEQFF. The CDR3 DNA follows: TGCGCCAGCAGCCAGATGACTAGCGGCAATGAGCAGTTCTTC.

The chain links TRBV5-6 to TRBJ1-2; perhaps TRBD1 as D (5 bases). Trimming left V 5 bases short and J 4 bases short, with 9 bases between. The CDR3 consists of 12 residues. The V gene's germline CDR1 is SGHDT and CDR2 YYEEEE. CDR3 sequence (DNA): TGTGCCAGCAGACCAGGGCCCTATGGCTACACCTTC. As protein: CASRPGPYGYTF.

The gene calls are TRBV11-2 and TRBJ1-3; D is ambiguous. Germline CDR1 is SGHAT and CDR2 is FQNNGV. The CDR3 consists of 13 residues. The V end lost 0 bases, the J end lost 4 bases, and 4 bases lay between the germline ends. Written as DNA, the CDR3 is TGTGCCAGCAGCTTAGAACGGGGAAACACCATATATTTT. It encodes CASSLERGNTIYF.

The V call is TRBV24-1, the J call TRBJ2-1, with a possible D match to TRBD1 (7 bases). The germline gives CDR1 KGHDR, CDR2 SFDVKD. Deletions cut 0 bases from V and 7 bases from J, with 18 bases between. The CDR3 runs to 17 residues. The CDR3 DNA reads TGTGCCACCAGTGATTTGGGGAGACAGGGACTCATGAATGAGCAGTTCTTC. Translating it yields CATSDLGRQGLMNEQFF.

This clone was seen a handful of times. The genes are TRBV28 and TRBJ2-3, with D unresolved. Germline loops: CDR1 MDHEN, CDR2 SYDVKM. This CDR3 is 14 amino acids long. CDR3 loop: CAHGNGLSTDTQYF. The CDR3 nucleotides are TGTGCGCACGGCAACGGGTTGAGCACAGATACGCAGTATTTT.

The chain employs TRBV5-1 and TRBJ2-5; 7 nucleotides agree with TRBD1. After removal of 4 bases from V and 5 bases from J, the junction contained 14 bases not matched to a gene. This CDR3 is built from 16 residues. The germline V gene has CDR1 SGHRS and CDR2 YFSETQ. The DNA of the CDR3 is TGCGCCAGCAGCCTCAACCCTGGGGACAGATGGGAGACCCAGTACTTC. This encodes CASSLNPGDRWETQYF.

This clone was picked up a small number of times. The gene calls are TRBV19 and TRBJ1-6; 12 bases line up with TRBD1. Trimming cost V 0 bases and J 9 bases; bases outside gene matches: 3. CDR1 is LNHDA and CDR2 is SQIVND in the germline V gene (reference sequence). The CDR3 is made up of 16 amino acids. CDR3 sequence (DNA): TGTGCCAGTAGTATAGATGGGACAGGGGGCAGTTCACCCCTCCACTTT. Amino acid sequence: CASSIDGTGGSSPLHF.

This clone came up a few times. The chain combines TRBV7-9 with TRBJ1-2; D uncertain. In germline, CDR1 is SEHNR, CDR2 FQNEAQ (reference sequence). V shed 5 bases and J shed 3 bases, with 13 bases lying between them. This CDR3 is 14 amino acids long. Written as DNA, the CDR3 is TGTGCCAGCAGCCTCCGAGAGGGCGACTATGGCTACACCTTC. Protein sequence: CASSLREGDYGYTF.

The gene calls are TRBV7-8 and TRBJ2-1, with 9 positions matching TRBD2. Trimming at V came to 5 bases and at J to 3 bases, leaving 8 bases not matched to a gene. The CDR3 extends over 16 amino acids. CDR1 and CDR2 from the germline V gene are SGHVS and FQNEAQ. The CDR3 sequence is CASSPSASGIYNEQFF. In DNA, the CDR3 is TGTGCCAGCAGCCCCAGCGCTAGCGGGATCTACAATGAGCAGTTCTTC. Full variable domain (rest looked up from reference TRBV7-8 and TRBJ2-1): GAGVSQSPRYKVAKRGQDVALRCDPISGHVSLFWYQQALGQGPEFLTYFQNEAQLDKSGLPSDRFFAERPEGSVSTLKIQRTQQEDSAVYLCASSPSASGIYNEQFFGPGTRLTVL.